The T cell receptor (beta chain) under discussion was sequenced for a study of blood T cell repertoires in COVID-19. At the level of the study: Sites in the United States, Italy and Spain provided acute and convalescent COVID-19 samples.

Study members were between about 18 and 100 years old and lived in 24 US regions. Original handling: Quantification of nucleated cells was approximated via reference gene primer amplification. The repertoire was sequenced with immunoSEQ multiplex PCR; TCRdb's copy has only in-frame clones and lacks some. That table is the source of V, J and clone size, and D and trimming were worked out from the DNA. The sample has a few hundred thousand clones; nearly 90% are singletons. This clonotype was sampled from a woman aged 60-75 years who had recovered from COVID-19. The specimen sequenced was PBMCs or T cells enriched from blood (not recorded which).

CDR3 sequence (DNA): TGTGCCAGCAGAAACAGGGGCGCAGATACGCAGTATTTT. Translation: CASRNRGADTQYF. The rearrangement uses TRBV6-5 and TRBJ2-3, with 7 bases lining up with TRBD1. The CDR3 sequence is 13 residues long. Unmatched junction bases numbered 4, after V lost 6 bases and J lost 4 bases. Germline values: CDR1 MNHEY, CDR2 SVGAGI.